This T cell receptor (beta chain) originates from a study of neurological immune-mediated disorders. The team produced cDNA through 5'RACE using 10-nucleotide random UMIs. From the 5' RACE reads, TCRdb called clonotypes with MiXCR, one entry per CDR3 protein. The table includes about 39,000 distinct CDR3 sequences, about 7% detected once. In this sample, this clonotype turned up many times. CDR1 and CDR2 (germline): DFQATT, SNEGSKA (reference sequence). V was shortened by 3 bases and J by 3 bases, with 10 bases between the two germline ends. The CDR3 loop spans 13 amino acids. Sorted libraries were derived from approximately 970,000 CD4+ or CD8+ T cells.

The sequencing sample was made of CD4+ T cells from blood. The chain has TRBV20-1 and TRBJ2-3; tentative D call: TRBD2 (5 bases). The sequence was collected from a man aged 45-65 years in good health. The CDR3 protein is CSARRVTTDTQYF. CDR3 coding DNA: TGCAGTGCTAGGAGGGTGACTACAGATACGCAGTATTTT.